What follows are 30 T cell receptor beta chains derived from one specimen sequenced in a study of blood T cell repertoires in COVID-19. Data came from immunoSEQ multiplex PCR; TCRdb stores just in-frame clones and leaves some out. The sample lists approximately 120,000 clones; approximately 77% were seen once. Sequencing was carried out using peripheral blood. The receptors shown here come from a man older than 75 with acute or convalescent COVID-19.

This chain links TRBV5-4 with TRBJ2-1; 12 bases match TRBD2. Germline CDR1 SGHNT, CDR2 YYREEE (reference sequence). The CDR3 spans 15 residues. With V trimmed by 4 bases and J by 9 bases, 8 bases remained unmatched. CDR3 nucleotide sequence: TGTGCCAGCAGCCCTCTAGCGGGGGGGATTGGTGAGCAGTTCTTC. This sequence encodes CASSPLAGGIGEQFF.

The chain links TRBV19 to TRBJ1-5; D unclear. The CDR3 totals 17 residues. Trimming took off 1 base at V and 1 base at J, with 14 bases between the two ends. The germline gives CDR1 LNHDA, CDR2 SQIVND (reference sequence). CDR3 nucleotide sequence: TGTGCCAGTAGTATAGGTACACCGTCTCCGAGCAATCAGCCCCAGCATTTT. The encoded protein is CASSIGTPSPSNQPQHF.

The V and J genes are TRBV7-7 and TRBJ2-7; 7 nucleotides match TRBD1. Trimming cost V 1 base and J 6 bases; bases outside gene matches: 3. There are 13 residues in the CDR3. Germline CDR1 SSHAT, CDR2 FNYEAQ (reference sequence). As DNA, the CDR3 is TGTGCCAGCAGCTTAGACAGGGGTACCGAGCAGTACTTC. Encoded protein: CASSLDRGTEQYF.

CDR3 loop: CASSQKGEGEQYF. The CDR3 nucleotides are TGTGCCAGCAGTCAGAAGGGGGAGGGTGAGCAGTACTTC. The chain uses TRBV7-9 and TRBJ2-7, with D possibly TRBD2 on 7 matching bases. Trimming left V 6 bases short and J 7 bases short, with 16 bases between. The length of the CDR3 is 13 residues. Per the germline V gene, CDR1 is SEHNR and CDR2 is FQNEAQ (reference sequence). The whole variable domain, remainder taken from reference TRBV7-9 and TRBJ2-7, is DTGVSQNPRHKITKRGQNVTFRCDPISEHNRLYWYRQTLGQGPEFLTYFQNEAQLEKSRLLSDRFSAERPKGSFSTLEIQRTEQGDSAMYLCASSQKGEGEQYFGPGTRLTVT.

The sample holds one count of this clone. This chain links TRBV10-3 with TRBJ1-5; TRBD1 matches 8 bases. Germline CDR1 is ENHRY and CDR2 is SYGVKD. J was trimmed by 7 bases and V by 6 bases; bases with no gene match: 8. The CDR3 totals 14 residues. The CDR3 here is CAIRQTGDHQPQHF. The CDR3, as DNA: TGTGCCATCAGACAGACAGGGGACCACCAGCCCCAGCATTTT.

This clone showed up just once. The V gene is TRBV18, the J gene TRBJ2-5; 15 nucleotides line up with TRBD2. Germline V gene data show CDR1 as KGHSH and CDR2 as LQKENI. Trimming removed 4 bases from V and 4 bases from J; junction bases left unmatched: 7. CDR3 size: 17 residues. Here the CDR3 DNA reads TGTGCCAGCTCACATGGGACTAGCGGGGGGCTACGAGAGACCCAGTACTTC. Its translation: CASSHGTSGGLRETQYF.

The rearrangement uses TRBV5-6 and TRBJ2-5; 11 bases align to TRBD1. J lost 2 bases, V lost 2 bases, and 5 bases had no gene match. The CDR3 runs to 16 residues. Per germline, CDR1 SGHDT and CDR2 YYEEEE. The CDR3 region has the DNA TGTGCCAGCAGCTTCGGGACAGGGGGTTATCAAGAGACCCAGTACTTC. Protein: CASSFGTGGYQETQYF.

The V gene is TRBV19, the J gene TRBJ1-2, with 7 nucleotides matching TRBD1. Trimming cost V 7 bases and J 4 bases; bases outside gene matches: 6. CDR3 size: 13 residues. Germline values: CDR1 LNHDA, CDR2 SQIVND (reference sequence). CDR3 DNA: TGTGCCAGTAATGTACAGGGGACCTATGGCTACACCTTC. Translated: CASNVQGTYGYTF. The entire variable domain, with the rest obtained from reference TRBV19 and TRBJ1-2, is as follows: DGGITQSPKYLFRKEGQNVTLSCEQNLNHDAMYWYRQDPGQGLRLIYYSQIVNDFQKGDIAEGYSVSREKKESFPLTVTSAQKNPTAFYLCASNVQGTYGYTFGSGTRLTVV.

This chain links TRBV30 with TRBJ2-7, with TRBD1 matching 7 bases. This CDR3 has 11 amino acids. CDR1 GTSNPN and CDR2 SVGIG come from the germline V gene (reference sequence). Trimming took 5 bases from V and 2 from J; bases not matched to a gene: 0. The CDR3 DNA follows: TGTGCCTGGGGGACAGCCTACGAGCAGTACTTC. Translation gives CAWGTAYEQYF.

The CDR3 sequence is CASSPRQGAYYGYTF. In DNA, the CDR3 is TGTGCCAGTAGTCCTCGACAGGGGGCTTACTATGGCTACACCTTC. This rearrangement joins TRBV19 to TRBJ1-2; 10 nucleotides line up with TRBD1. This CDR3 spans 15 amino acids. V lost 5 bases to trimming and J lost 3 bases; unmatched junction nucleotides: 6. Looked up from germline, CDR1 is LNHDA and CDR2 is SQIVND (reference sequence).

The chain recombines TRBV19 with TRBJ2-5, with D perhaps TRBD2 (7 bases). The germline V and J ends were trimmed by 6 bases and 2 bases, with 19 bases remaining between them. This CDR3 is 16 amino acids long. The germline V gene has CDR1 LNHDA and CDR2 SQIVND (reference sequence). The CDR3 is CASRRGGGGHQETQYF. DNA of the CDR3: TGTGCCAGTAGGAGGGGCGGGGGCGGCCATCAAGAGACCCAGTACTTC.

This clone was detected a few times. This chain's CDR3 is CASSSYDRYNSPLHF. DNA for the CDR3: TGTGCCAGCAGCTCCTATGACAGGTATAATTCACCCCTCCACTTT. The J gene is TRBJ1-6, the V gene TRBV5-6; TRBD1 is a possible D gene (6 bases). The CDR3 totals 15 residues. Per germline, CDR1 SGHDT and CDR2 YYEEEE. V was shortened by 3 bases and J by 4 bases, with 11 bases between the two germline ends.

This chain uses TRBV19 with TRBJ1-6, with D possibly matching TRBD1 (6 bases). Trimming cost V 5 bases and J 4 bases, with 27 bases left between them. This CDR3 comprises 20 residues. Germline assignment: CDR1 LNHDA and CDR2 SQIVND (reference sequence). CDR3 residues: CASSSIALQAGAAYNSPLHF. The CDR3 region has the DNA TGTGCCAGTAGTTCTATCGCCTTACAAGCGGGGGCGGCTTATAATTCACCCCTCCACTTT.

This sequence joins TRBV4-1 and TRBJ2-2; 16 bases map to TRBD2. The V gene's germline CDR1 is MGHRA and CDR2 YSYEKL. The CDR3 has 17 amino acids. After removal of 7 bases from V and 5 bases from J, the junction contained 7 bases not matched to a gene. The DNA for the CDR3 is TGCGCCAGCACCCCGGGGACTAGCGGGGGGGCTACCGGGGAGCTGTTTTTT. The encoded protein is CASTPGTSGGATGELFF.

This chain uses TRBV12-5 with TRBJ1-2, with 7 nucleotides matching TRBD1. There are 11 residues in the CDR3. The V gene end was trimmed by 10 bases and the J gene end by 3 bases; junction bases not matched to a gene: 2. From germline, CDR1 is LGHNT and CDR2 FRNRAP. The CDR3 DNA is TGTGCTAAGACAGGGCACTATGGCTACACCTTC. Its protein product is CAKTGHYGYTF.

This chain links TRBV6-2 or TRBV6-3 with TRBJ2-7; maybe TRBD2 (5 bases). Germline CDR1 MNHEY, CDR2 SVGEGT. V was pared by 2 bases and J by 9 bases, with 11 bases between. The CDR3 runs to 12 residues. DNA of the CDR3: TGTGCCAGCAGTTACGAGGGTTTTGGGCAGTACTTC. This encodes CASSYEGFGQYF.

The chain carries TRBV18 and TRBJ2-2; D call uncertain. The V gene's germline CDR1 is KGHSH and CDR2 LQKENI. Trimming removed 1 base from V and 1 base from J, with 13 bases in between. The CDR3 length is 17 residues. CDR3: CASSPLEMGENTGELFF. CDR3 bases: TGTGCCAGCTCACCACTAGAAATGGGCGAGAACACCGGGGAGCTGTTTTTT.

The chain links TRBV5-1 to TRBJ2-3, with 9 nucleotides matching TRBD2. Germline V lookup: CDR1 SGHRS, CDR2 YFSETQ. The CDR3 totals 16 residues. J was trimmed by 2 bases and V by 0 bases; bases with no gene match: 4. Here the CDR3 DNA reads TGCGCCAGCAGCTTGGTGGCTAGCGGGACCACAGATACGCAGTATTTT. Translated: CASSLVASGTTDTQYF. The full variable domain, completed using reference TRBV5-1 and TRBJ2-3, is KAGVTQTPRYLIKTRGQQVTLSCSPISGHRSVSWYQQTPGQGLQFLFEYFSETQRNKGNFPGRFSGRQFSNSRSEMNVSTLELGDSALYLCASSLVASGTTDTQYFGPGTRLTVL.

This clone was seen at least ten times. The V gene is TRBV5-4, the J gene TRBJ2-2; D remains unclear. The V and J ends lost 2 bases and 4 bases respectively, with 12 bases between them. Germline CDR1 SGHNT, CDR2 YYREEE (reference sequence). This CDR3 contains 15 residues. The CDR3 DNA reads as TGTGCCAGCAGCTTAACGGCGGTCTTCACCGGGGAGCTGTTTTTT. It encodes CASSLTAVFTGELFF.

This chain connects TRBV28 to TRBJ1-1; D gene unclear. The germline V gene encodes CDR1 MDHEN and CDR2 SYDVKM. The CDR3 is 13 residues long. The ends were cut back, 5 bases at V and 4 bases at J, with 11 bases in the middle. CDR3 sequence (DNA): TGTGCCAGCAGTACGACATTGCCCACTGAAGCTTTCTTT. This translates into CASSTTLPTEAFF. Full variable domain (outside the CDR3, taken from reference TRBV28 and TRBJ1-1): DVKVTQSSRYLVKRTGEKVFLECVQDMDHENMFWYRQDPGLGLRLIYFSYDVKMKEKGDIPEGYSVSREKKERFSLILESASTNQTSMYLCASSTTLPTEAFFGQGTRLTVV.

The J gene is TRBJ2-2, the V gene TRBV14; D remains ambiguous. The germline gives CDR1 SGHDN, CDR2 FVKESK. CDR3 length equals 14 residues. With 0 bases removed from V and 7 bases from J, the gap between germline ends came to 9 bases. Written as DNA, the CDR3 is TGTGCCAGCAGCCAAGATTACGGGTTCGGGGAGCTGTTTTTT. Amino acids: CASSQDYGFGELFF. The whole variable domain, filled in from reference TRBV14 and TRBJ2-2, reads EAGVTQFPSHSVIEKGQTVTLRCDPISGHDNLYWYRRVMGKEIKFLLHFVKESKQDESGMPNNRFLAERTGGTYSTLKVQPAELEDSGVYFCASSQDYGFGELFFGEGSRLTVL.

The V gene is TRBV6-6, the J gene TRBJ2-3; D uncertain. CDR1 is MNHNY and CDR2 is SVGAGI in the germline V gene (reference sequence). Between the trimmed V and J ends, which lost 6 bases and 6 bases, there was a span of 16 bases. The CDR3 spans 14 residues. As DNA, the CDR3 is TGTGCCAGCAGCCCGGGTCAGAGGTATGATACGCAGTATTTT. Protein sequence: CASSPGQRYDTQYF.

The V gene is TRBV7-2, the J gene TRBJ1-1, with D perhaps matching TRBD1 (6 bases). The germline gives CDR1 SGHTA, CDR2 FQGNSA. Trimming removed 3 bases at V and 7 bases at J, with 12 bases between. This CDR3 has 13 residues. The CDR3 DNA reads TGTGCCAGCAGCTTTAGACAGGAAAGTGAAGCTTTCTTT. This sequence encodes CASSFRQESEAFF.

The genes are TRBV29-1 and TRBJ2-5, with D possibly TRBD1 on 5 matching bases. V lost 4 bases, J lost 9 bases, and 18 bases lay in between. CDR1 is SQVTM and CDR2 is ANQGSEA in the germline V gene. The CDR3 sequence is 13 residues long. The CDR3 reads CSVGSSDRWSQYF. CDR3 coding DNA: TGCAGCGTTGGATCCTCCGACAGATGGTCCCAGTACTTC. Full variable domain (remainder filled in from reference TRBV29-1 and TRBJ2-5): SAVISQKPSRDICQRGTSLTIQCQVDSQVTMMFWYRQQPGQSLTLIATANQGSEATYESGFVIDKFPISRPNLTFSTLTVSNMSPEDSSIYLCSVGSSDRWSQYFGPGTRLLVL.

V usage is TRBV28 and J usage is TRBJ1-1; D call uncertain. This CDR3 region has 13 residues. CDR1 is MDHEN and CDR2 is SYDVKM in the germline V gene. Trimming removed 2 bases at V and 11 bases at J, with 15 bases between. The CDR3 DNA follows: TGTGCCAGCAGTTTAGGACGGACTTACTCGGCTTTCTTT. The encoded protein is CASSLGRTYSAFF.

The chain recombines TRBV7-2 with TRBJ1-5, with no clear D. Trimming shortened V by 1 base and J by 3 bases, and 7 bases separated the two germline ends. The CDR3 sequence is 14 residues long. Germline CDR1 SGHTA, CDR2 FQGNSA. The CDR3 nucleotides read TGTGCCAGCAGCTTAGGCAGGTACAATCAGCCCCAGCATTTT. It codes for CASSLGRYNQPQHF.

The chain carries TRBV7-8 and TRBJ2-1; 14 nucleotides match TRBD2. Trimming removed 2 bases from V and 10 bases from J; junction bases left unmatched: 7. The CDR3 contains 16 residues. Looked up from germline, CDR1 is SGHVS and CDR2 is FQNEAQ. CDR3 residues: CASSLPGLAGAGEQFF. For the CDR3, the DNA is TGTGCCAGCAGCTTACCGGGACTAGCGGGGGCCGGGGAGCAGTTCTTC.

The chain is built from TRBV6-1 and TRBJ1-4; tentatively, D is TRBD1 (6 bases). The V and J ends lost 0 bases and 4 bases respectively, with 12 bases between them. Germline values: CDR1 MNHNS, CDR2 SASEGT. The CDR3 is 16 residues long. CDR3 loop: CASSEAAGQINEKLFF. The CDR3 coding sequence is TGTGCCAGCAGTGAAGCCGCCGGACAGATTAATGAAAAACTGTTTTTT.

The chain is built from TRBV6-6 and TRBJ1-6; 8 nucleotides match TRBD1. With 5 bases clipped from V and 5 bases from J, the junction kept 8 bases outside the gene matches. This CDR3 has 16 residues. Germline assignment: CDR1 MNHNY and CDR2 SVGAGI (reference sequence). Here the CDR3 reads CASSTTTGANNSPLHF. Here the CDR3 DNA reads TGTGCCAGCAGTACGACGACAGGGGCCAATAATTCACCCCTCCACTTT.

The chain joins TRBV3-1 (or the pseudogene TRBV3-2) to TRBJ2-3; maybe TRBD2 (6 bases). The germline V gene encodes CDR1 LGHDT and CDR2 YNNKEL (reference sequence). This CDR3 comprises 13 residues. V shed 8 bases and J shed 1 base, with 10 bases lying between them. The CDR3 region has the DNA TGTGCCAGCGGGGGGTGGGGCACAGATACGCAGTATTTT. Protein: CASGGWGTDTQYF.